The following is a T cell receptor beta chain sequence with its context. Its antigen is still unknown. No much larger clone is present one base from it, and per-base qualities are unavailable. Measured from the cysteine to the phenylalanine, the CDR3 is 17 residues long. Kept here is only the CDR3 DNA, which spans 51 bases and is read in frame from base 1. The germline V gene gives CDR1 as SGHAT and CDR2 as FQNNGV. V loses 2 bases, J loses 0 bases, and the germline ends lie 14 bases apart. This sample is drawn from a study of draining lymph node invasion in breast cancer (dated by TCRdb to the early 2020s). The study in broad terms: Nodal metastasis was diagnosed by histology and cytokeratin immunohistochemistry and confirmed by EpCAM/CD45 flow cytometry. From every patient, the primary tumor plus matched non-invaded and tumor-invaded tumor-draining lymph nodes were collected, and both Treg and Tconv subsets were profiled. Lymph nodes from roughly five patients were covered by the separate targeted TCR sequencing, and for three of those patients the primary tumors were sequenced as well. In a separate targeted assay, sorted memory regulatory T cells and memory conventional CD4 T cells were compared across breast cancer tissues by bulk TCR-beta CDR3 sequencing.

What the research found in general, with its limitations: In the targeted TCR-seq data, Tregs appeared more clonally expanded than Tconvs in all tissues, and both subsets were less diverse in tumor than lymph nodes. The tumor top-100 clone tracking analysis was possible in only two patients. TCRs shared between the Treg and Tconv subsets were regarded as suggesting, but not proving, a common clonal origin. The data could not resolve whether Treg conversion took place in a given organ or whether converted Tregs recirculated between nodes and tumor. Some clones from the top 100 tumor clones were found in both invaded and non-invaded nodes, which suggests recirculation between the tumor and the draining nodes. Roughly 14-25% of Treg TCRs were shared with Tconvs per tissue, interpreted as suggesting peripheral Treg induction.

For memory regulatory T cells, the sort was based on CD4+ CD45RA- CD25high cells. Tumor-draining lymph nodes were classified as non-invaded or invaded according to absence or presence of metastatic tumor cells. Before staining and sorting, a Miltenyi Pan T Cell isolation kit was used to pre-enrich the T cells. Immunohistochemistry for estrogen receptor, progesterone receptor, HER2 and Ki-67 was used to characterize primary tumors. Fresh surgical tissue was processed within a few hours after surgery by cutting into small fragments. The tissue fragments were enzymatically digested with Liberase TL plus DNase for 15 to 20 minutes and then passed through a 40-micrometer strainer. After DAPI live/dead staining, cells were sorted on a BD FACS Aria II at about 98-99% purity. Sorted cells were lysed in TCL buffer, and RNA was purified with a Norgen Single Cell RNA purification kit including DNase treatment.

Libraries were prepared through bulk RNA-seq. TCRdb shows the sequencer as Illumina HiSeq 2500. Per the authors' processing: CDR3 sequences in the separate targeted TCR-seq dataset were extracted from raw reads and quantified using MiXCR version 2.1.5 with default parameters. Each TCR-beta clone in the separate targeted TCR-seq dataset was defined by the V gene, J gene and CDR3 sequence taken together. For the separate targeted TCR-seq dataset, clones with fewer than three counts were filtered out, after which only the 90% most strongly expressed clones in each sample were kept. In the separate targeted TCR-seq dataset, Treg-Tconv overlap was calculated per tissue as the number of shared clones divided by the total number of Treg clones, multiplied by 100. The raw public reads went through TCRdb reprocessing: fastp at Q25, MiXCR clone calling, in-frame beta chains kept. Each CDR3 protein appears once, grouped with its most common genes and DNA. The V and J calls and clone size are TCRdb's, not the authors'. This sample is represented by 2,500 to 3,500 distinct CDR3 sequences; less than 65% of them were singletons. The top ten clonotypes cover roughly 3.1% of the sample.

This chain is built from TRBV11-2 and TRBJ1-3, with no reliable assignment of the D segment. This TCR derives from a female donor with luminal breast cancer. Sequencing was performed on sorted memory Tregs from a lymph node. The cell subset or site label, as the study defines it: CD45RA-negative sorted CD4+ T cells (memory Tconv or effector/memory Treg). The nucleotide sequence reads TGTGCCAGCAGCTTATCTAACAGTTGGAGCTCTGGAAACACCATATATTTT. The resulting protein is CASSLSNSWSSGNTIYF. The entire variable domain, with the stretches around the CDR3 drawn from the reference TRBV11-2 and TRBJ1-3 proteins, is EAGVAQSPRYKIIEKRQSVAFWCNPISGHATLYWYQQILGQGPKLLIQFQNNGVVDDSQLPKDRFSAERLKGVDSTLKIQPAKLEDSAVYLCASSLSNSWSSGNTIYFGEGSWLTVV.